One sample yielded the 10 T cell receptor beta chains listed below, sequenced in a study of blood T cells in healthy people across ages. The second PCR ran about 6 to 11 cycles with a sample-barcoded 5' primer and J-beta primers. In TCRdb, the 5' RACE reads were re-called with MiXCR into one record per CDR3 protein. The table includes about 1.4 million distinct CDR3 sequences, approximately 59% detected once. Sequencing input: blood. The receptors here all came from a man aged 18 to 30 in good health.

This clonotype was counted only a few times. The chain is built from TRBV4-1 and TRBJ2-5; D remains unclear. The germline V and J ends were trimmed by 1 base and 5 bases, with 11 bases remaining between them. Germline V gene data show CDR1 as MGHRA and CDR2 as YSYEKL. There are 14 residues in the CDR3. The CDR3 coding sequence is TGCGCCAGCAGCCAAGCTCTCTTGAGGGAGACCCAGTACTTC. This encodes CASSQALLRETQYF.

CDR3 sequence (DNA): TGCGCCAGCAGCCCCCCCTCCTTCGTCGGGACTAGCTACGAGCAGTACTTC. It yields the protein CASSPPSFVGTSYEQYF. This chain joins TRBV4-1 and TRBJ2-5, with 8 bases fitting TRBD2. The DNA end is a closer match to TRBJ2-7, so the J assignment may be wrong. The CDR3 contains 17 residues. CDR1 and CDR2 from the germline V gene are MGHRA and YSYEKL.

The chain recombines TRBV27 with TRBJ1-1, with a weak D call TRBD1 (5 bases). This CDR3 has 14 amino acids. The V and J ends lost 4 bases and 4 bases respectively, with 13 bases between them. Germline loops: CDR1 MNHEY, CDR2 SMNVEV (reference sequence). The chain's CDR3 is CASSWGGVGTEAFF. Written as DNA, the CDR3 is TGTGCCAGCAGTTGGGGAGGGGTCGGCACTGAAGCTTTCTTT.

V gene TRBV4-1 combines with J gene TRBJ2-7; no definite D call. This CDR3 has 15 amino acids. The germline CDR1 and CDR2 sequences are MGHRA and YSYEKL. V dropped 1 base and J dropped 3 bases, with 13 bases sitting between them. CDR3 sequence (DNA): TGCGCCAGCAGCCAAGGAGGAACAAACCTCTACGAGCAGTACTTC. This translates into CASSQGGTNLYEQYF.

This rearrangement joins TRBV10-3 to TRBJ2-1; 7 nucleotides align to TRBD1. CDR1 and CDR2 (germline): ENHRY, SYGVKD. The junction had 9 bases not matched to a gene; V was cut back by 6 bases and J by 7 bases. The CDR3 length is 14 residues. CDR3: CAIRGDRDGNEQFF. CDR3 in DNA: TGTGCCATCAGGGGAGACAGGGATGGTAATGAGCAGTTCTTC.

The rearrangement joins TRBV19 to TRBJ1-1; TRBD1 is a possible D gene (6 bases). The V end was cut by 8 bases, the J end by 5 bases, with 24 bases between. This CDR3 has 16 amino acids. Germline V gene sequence: CDR1 LNHDA, CDR2 SQIVND (reference sequence). Here the CDR3 reads CASSSIGGSVLTEAFF. As DNA, the CDR3 is TGTGCCAGTTCCTCCATAGGGGGATCGGTGTTAACTGAAGCTTTCTTT.

The chain couples TRBV7-2 to TRBJ2-4, with a weak D call TRBD1 (6 bases). The V gene lost 3 bases and the J gene lost 1 base, with 13 bases spanning the gap. Germline V lookup: CDR1 SGHTA, CDR2 FQGNSA. The CDR3 runs 16 residues. CDR3 sequence (DNA): TGTGCCAGCAGCTTTGTGCAGGGGTGGGCCAAAAACATTCAGTACTTC. It translates to CASSFVQGWAKNIQYF.

Worth noting for this clonotype: The germline gene is not matched at one end of the junction; a read error may be the cause. CDR3 DNA sequence: TGCGGCGTTGAAACTGGGGGGGCCAAAAACATTCAGTACTTC. Residues: CGVETGGAKNIQYF. The rearrangement joins TRBV29-1 to TRBJ2-4, with a weak D call TRBD2 (6 bases). Germline V gene data show CDR1 as SQVTM and CDR2 as ANQGSEA. This CDR3 comprises 14 residues. Variable domain in full (rest from reference TRBV29-1 and TRBJ2-4): SAVISQKPSRDICQRGTSLTIQCQVDSQVTMMFWYRQQPGQSLTLIATANQGSEATYESGFVIDKFPISRPNLTFSTLTVSNMSPEDSSIYLCGVETGGAKNIQYFGAGTRLSVL.

The rearrangement uses TRBV29-1 and TRBJ2-4; D gene ambiguous. The tail of the sequence fits TRBJ2-7 better, so the J call may be wrong. CDR3 size: 13 residues. From germline, CDR1 is SQVTM and CDR2 ANQGSEA. CDR3 in amino acids: CSVEGSLGYEQYF. DNA of the CDR3: TGCAGCGTTGAGGGCAGTCTTGGCTACGAGCAGTACTTC.

The chain uses TRBV3-1 and TRBJ2-4, with 14 bases lining up with TRBD2. The J call may be in error: the DNA end matches TRBJ2-7 better. The CDR3 is 17 amino acids. Looked up from germline, CDR1 is LGHDT and CDR2 is YNNKEL (reference sequence). As DNA, the CDR3 is TGTGCCAGCAGCTTCGGGACTAGCGGGAGAGTTTCCTACGAGCAGTACTTC. Translating gives CASSFGTSGRVSYEQYF.